Following are 26 T cell receptor beta chains from one sample sequenced in a study of blood T cell repertoires in COVID-19. Profiled with immunoSEQ multiplex PCR; TCRdb holds only in-frame clones, not every one. The data contain about 180,000 clones, under 85% of them singletons. The sequenced material came from peripheral blood. These receptors originate from a man older than 75 with COVID-19, enrolled during active disease.

The chain carries TRBV19 and TRBJ2-1; tentatively, D is TRBD2 (6 bases). The CDR3 is 15 amino acids. Trimming cost V 7 bases and J 10 bases, with 23 bases left between them. Germline V gene sequence: CDR1 LNHDA, CDR2 SQIVND (reference sequence). The CDR3 protein is CASMLLGTPRREQFF. Written as DNA, the CDR3 is TGTGCCAGTATGTTACTGGGGACTCCTCGGCGGGAGCAGTTCTTC.

In DNA, the CDR3 is TGTGCCAGCAGCCATCCACAGGGGGGTGGCTCTGAAGCTTTCTTT. It translates to CASSHPQGGGSEAFF. The gene calls are TRBV5-4 and TRBJ1-1; 8 bases fit TRBD1. The length of the CDR3 is 15 residues. In germline, CDR1 is SGHNT, CDR2 YYREEE (reference sequence). With 4 bases clipped from V and 6 bases from J, the junction kept 11 bases outside the gene matches.

Points on this clone: Other DNA sequences in this specimen translate into the identical CDR3. The chain's CDR3 is CASSQSRAAGNTIYF. CDR3 in DNA: TGTGCCAGCAGCCAATCGCGGGCTGCTGGAAACACCATATATTTT. The rearrangement links TRBV16 to TRBJ1-3; D is unresolved. Germline V gene lookup returns CDR1 KGHSY and CDR2 FQNENV. Trimming removed 0 bases from V and 2 bases from J, with 8 bases in between. CDR3 length: 15 amino acids.

The chain joins TRBV6-5 to TRBJ2-7; D perhaps matches TRBD1 (5 bases). Trimming took 3 bases from V and 4 from J, leaving 13 bases between them. The CDR3 is 14 amino acids. Germline V CDR1 and CDR2: MNHEY, SVGAGI. The CDR3, as DNA: TGTGCCAGCAGTTATAGCAGGGATCGGTACGAGCAGTACTTC. Amino acids: CASSYSRDRYEQYF.

The gene calls are TRBV5-4 and TRBJ1-5, with D perhaps TRBD1 (6 bases). The CDR3 extends over 14 amino acids. Trimming left V 2 bases short and J 5 bases short, with 11 bases between. CDR1 SGHNT and CDR2 YYREEE come from the germline V gene (reference sequence). The CDR3 region is CASSLGGADQPQHF. In DNA, the CDR3 is TGTGCCAGCAGCTTAGGGGGGGCGGATCAGCCCCAGCATTTT.

The V call is TRBV19, the J call TRBJ1-4; D might be TRBD1 (5 bases). Trimming pared 4 bases from V and 0 bases from J, leaving 12 bases between. This CDR3 comprises 16 residues. Germline V gene data show CDR1 as LNHDA and CDR2 as SQIVND (reference sequence). CDR3 coding DNA: TGTGCCAGTAGTACCCCGAGGACATCAACTAATGAAAAACTGTTTTTT. This translates into CASSTPRTSTNEKLFF.

V usage is TRBV6-5 and J usage is TRBJ2-1; 7 bases are shared with TRBD1. After removal of 0 bases from V and 8 bases from J, the junction contained 4 bases not matched to a gene. CDR1 and CDR2 (germline): MNHEY, SVGAGI. The length of the CDR3 is 14 residues. The CDR3 loop is CASSYSDRVDEQFF. The CDR3 region has the DNA TGTGCCAGCAGTTACTCCGACAGGGTGGATGAGCAGTTCTTC.

The gene calls are TRBV7-9 and TRBJ1-4, with TRBD1 identical over 10 bases. The V segment lost 4 bases and the J segment 6 bases; nucleotides outside the gene matches: 5. The CDR3 totals 15 residues. Germline V gene data show CDR1 as SEHNR and CDR2 as FQNEAQ (reference sequence). As DNA, the CDR3 is TGTGCCAGCAGCTCTGGGACAGGGGCCTATGAAAAACTGTTTTTT. Translated, it gives CASSSGTGAYEKLFF.

This clone was detected a few times. This rearrangement joins TRBV5-4 to TRBJ2-3, with a tentative D call TRBD2 (5 bases). V gave up 5 bases and J gave up 4 bases, with 14 bases separating them. CDR1 and CDR2 from the germline V gene are SGHNT and YYREEE (reference sequence). The CDR3 length is 14 residues. The CDR3 nucleotides are TGTGCCAGCAGTTTGCCCCGGGGATCAGATACGCAGTATTTT. As protein: CASSLPRGSDTQYF.

This clone appeared a single time. V is TRBV7-9 and J is TRBJ2-1; D possibly corresponds to TRBD2 (6 bases). This CDR3 has 13 residues. Germline CDR1 is SEHNR and CDR2 is FQNEAQ (reference sequence). V was trimmed by 5 bases and J by 7 bases, leaving 12 bases between them. The CDR3 nucleotides are TGTGCCAGCAGCGCTCCTAGCGAAAATGAGCAGTTCTTC. Translating it yields CASSAPSENEQFF.

The rearrangement uses TRBV11-2 and TRBJ2-1; TRBD2 agrees at 14 bases. Germline CDR1 SGHAT, CDR2 FQNNGV. V lost 1 base, J lost 7 bases, and 9 bases stayed unmatched. CDR3 length: 18 amino acids. This chain's CDR3 is CASSLVPPTSGGANEQFF. The CDR3 DNA reads as TGTGCCAGCAGCTTAGTCCCTCCGACTAGCGGGGGGGCAAATGAGCAGTTCTTC.

The chain combines TRBV7-9 with TRBJ2-7, with D possibly matching TRBD2 (6 bases). Germline values: CDR1 SEHNR, CDR2 FQNEAQ (reference sequence). V was pared by 5 bases and J by 5 bases, with 13 bases between. The length of the CDR3 is 13 residues. The CDR3 sequence: CASSPEGPNEQYF. The DNA of the CDR3 is TGTGCCAGCAGCCCGGAGGGGCCTAACGAGCAGTACTTC.

This clone was counted between two and nine times. The chain joins TRBV25-1 to TRBJ1-4; the D is unclear. Germline V gene lookup returns CDR1 MGHDK and CDR2 SYGVNS. V lost 3 bases and J lost 4, with 9 bases in between. The CDR3 is 14 residues long. CDR3: CASSDTSFNEKLFF. DNA of the CDR3: TGTGCCAGCAGTGACACATCTTTTAATGAAAAACTGTTTTTT.

This sequence joins TRBV2 and TRBJ2-3; 9 nucleotides align to TRBD2. The CDR3 loop spans 15 amino acids. Germline CDR1 SNHLY, CDR2 FYNNEI. The J segment lost 4 bases and the V segment lost 4 bases, leaving 6 bases of the junction unmatched. The CDR3 sequence is CASSVGGGGPDTQYF. The CDR3 coding sequence is TGTGCCAGCAGTGTTGGCGGGGGGGGGCCAGATACGCAGTATTTT. The full variable domain, with the rest looked up from reference TRBV2 and TRBJ2-3, is EPEVTQTPSHQVTQMGQEVILRCVPISNHLYFYWYRQILGQKVEFLVSFYNNEISEKSEIFDDQFSVERPDGSNFTLKIRSTKLEDSAMYFCASSVGGGGPDTQYFGPGTRLTVL.

In this sample, this clone turned up once. The chain links TRBV27 to TRBJ2-7; 7 bases fit TRBD1. The V and J ends lost 5 bases and 0 bases, in that order; junction bases with no gene match: 10. Germline assignment: CDR1 MNHEY and CDR2 SMNVEV (reference sequence). CDR3 size: 16 residues. As DNA, the CDR3 is TGTGCCAGCAGTCTCCTCCCGACAGGGAGCTCCTACGAGCAGTACTTC. Translated: CASSLLPTGSSYEQYF.

This chain joins TRBV5-4 and TRBJ1-4; 7 bases align to TRBD1. V lost 0 bases, J lost 6 bases, and 8 bases stayed unmatched. This CDR3 is 16 amino acids long. CDR1 and CDR2 (germline): SGHNT, YYREEE (reference sequence). CDR3 protein: CASSLALGQGDEKLFF. The CDR3 coding sequence is TGTGCCAGCAGCTTGGCCTTAGGGCAGGGGGATGAAAAACTGTTTTTT.

The chain has TRBV2 and TRBJ1-2; weak D call: TRBD1 (6 bases). Trimming stripped 7 bases from V and 8 bases from J, with 23 bases between. CDR3 length: 15 amino acids. Germline V gives CDR1 SNHLY, CDR2 FYNNEI. CDR3 nucleotide sequence: TGTGCCAGCACTCCTAGGACCCAGGGGCCAGGGGGCTACACCTTC. This sequence encodes CASTPRTQGPGGYTF. Looking up the rest from reference TRBV2 and TRBJ1-2 gives the full variable domain: EPEVTQTPSHQVTQMGQEVILRCVPISNHLYFYWYRQILGQKVEFLVSFYNNEISEKSEIFDDQFSVERPDGSNFTLKIRSTKLEDSAMYFCASTPRTQGPGGYTFGSGTRLTVV.

The rearrangement joins TRBV6-5 to TRBJ2-5; maybe TRBD1 (5 bases). V shed 5 bases and J shed 2 bases, with 12 bases lying between them. The CDR3 loop spans 14 amino acids. Germline V CDR1 and CDR2: MNHEY, SVGAGI. CDR3 sequence reads: CASSPPGLQETQYF. Written as DNA, the CDR3 is TGTGCCAGCAGTCCACCAGGGTTGCAAGAGACCCAGTACTTC.

The chain recombines TRBV7-8 with TRBJ1-5; unclear D gene. The germline CDR1 and CDR2 sequences are SGHVS and FQNEAQ. The V and J ends lost 1 base and 4 bases respectively, with 8 bases between them. The CDR3 has 14 amino acids. The CDR3 region has the DNA TGTGCCAGCAGCTTAGGTACAGTTAATCAGCCCCAGCATTTT. It codes for CASSLGTVNQPQHF.

The chain carries TRBV3-1 (or the pseudogene TRBV3-2) and TRBJ2-4; no reliable D call. The V gene's germline CDR1 is LGHDT and CDR2 YNNKEL (reference sequence). Trimming removed 6 bases at V and 3 bases at J, with 15 bases between. The CDR3 covers 15 residues. CDR3: CASSVNLASKNIQYF. DNA for the CDR3: TGTGCCAGCAGTGTCAATCTGGCCAGCAAAAACATTCAGTACTTC.

The rearrangement uses TRBV20-1 and TRBJ1-2; 7 positions agree with TRBD1. J lost 8 bases, V lost 3 bases, and 9 bases had no gene match. Germline CDR1 and CDR2: DFQATT and SNEGSKA (reference sequence). This CDR3 is 13 amino acids long. CDR3 region: CSASQGTVRGYTF. The DNA for the CDR3 is TGCAGTGCTAGTCAAGGGACAGTCCGCGGCTACACCTTC.

This chain uses TRBV5-1 with TRBJ2-3, with 12 bases fitting TRBD2. The V segment lost 6 bases and the J segment 5 bases; nucleotides outside the gene matches: 7. This CDR3 is 15 amino acids long. Germline CDR1 reads SGHRS; CDR2 reads YFSETQ. CDR3 sequence reads: CASTLTSGGQDTQYF. In DNA form, the CDR3 reads TGCGCCAGCACCCTGACTAGCGGGGGACAAGATACGCAGTATTTT. Complete variable domain (other parts from reference TRBV5-1 and TRBJ2-3): KAGVTQTPRYLIKTRGQQVTLSCSPISGHRSVSWYQQTPGQGLQFLFEYFSETQRNKGNFPGRFSGRQFSNSRSEMNVSTLELGDSALYLCASTLTSGGQDTQYFGPGTRLTVL.

The chain combines TRBV5-5 with TRBJ2-5; TRBD2 might be the D (6 bases). Germline-derived CDR1 and CDR2 are SGHKS and YYEKEE (reference sequence). V lost 3 bases to trimming and J lost 1 base, with 16 bases between them. CDR3 length: 16 amino acids. CDR3 coding DNA: TGTGCCAGCAGCTCCTATATGACGACTAGCCAAGAGACCCAGTACTTC. As protein: CASSSYMTTSQETQYF. The variable domain in full, with the rest retrieved from reference TRBV5-5 and TRBJ2-5, is DAGVTQSPTHLIKTRGQQVTLRCSPISGHKSVSWYQQVLGQGPQFIFQYYEKEERGRGNFPDRFSARQFPNYSSELNVNALLLGDSALYLCASSSYMTTSQETQYFGPGTRLLVL.

The genes are TRBV7-2 and TRBJ2-5, with TRBD1 matching 7 bases. Germline V lookup: CDR1 SGHTA, CDR2 FQGNSA. The CDR3 consists of 14 residues. V shed 5 bases and J 5 bases; nucleotides not matched to a gene: 8. This chain's CDR3 is CASSRDRASETQYF. The CDR3 DNA reads as TGTGCCAGCAGCCGCGACAGGGCGAGTGAGACCCAGTACTTC.

The CDR3 reads CASSLPTGEGNQPQHF. The CDR3 nucleotides read TGTGCCAGCAGCCTACCCACAGGGGAGGGCAATCAGCCCCAGCATTTT. The chain carries TRBV6-2 or TRBV6-3 and TRBJ1-5; 7 bases are shared with TRBD1. The germline CDR1 and CDR2 sequences are MNHEY and SVGEGT. V dropped 6 bases and J dropped 2; count of bases not matched to a gene: 10. This CDR3 region has 16 residues.

As DNA, the CDR3 is TGTGCCAGCTCACCATGGGGGGAACGGGATCAGCCCCAGCATTTT. Translating gives CASSPWGERDQPQHF. The V gene is TRBV18, the J gene TRBJ1-5; tentative D call: TRBD1 (5 bases). This CDR3 comprises 15 residues. V was shortened by 2 bases and J by 5 bases, with 13 bases between the two germline ends. The germline CDR1 and CDR2 sequences are KGHSH and LQKENI.